This T cell receptor (beta chain) appears in the sequencing data of a study of blood T cell repertoires in COVID-19. Turning to the study itself: Both acute and convalescent COVID-19 samples were obtained from the United States, Italy and Spain. The cDNA or gDNA used as material had been derived from T cells, B-cell-depleted T cells, or PBMCs.

The length of the CDR3 is 14 residues. Germline V gene lookup returns CDR1 MNHNS and CDR2 SASEGT. V lost 0 bases and J lost 11, with 16 bases in between. How the authors handled the data: Reference gene primers were amplified, and this amplification served to estimate nucleated cell counts. Sequenced by immunoSEQ multiplex PCR; TCRdb stores in-frame clones only, minus some. V and J calls and clone size are those listed in that table; D and trimming were worked out from the DNA. This sample carries approximately 100,000 clones, 65% to 85% of them seen once, and the ten largest clones take nearly 4.5%. This clone was observed once.

The sequence derives from a man aged 55 to 70 with acute or convalescent COVID-19. Sequences were obtained from peripheral blood. The V gene is TRBV6-1, the J gene TRBJ1-1, with D possibly matching TRBD1 (5 bases). The CDR3 region is CASSEAFWGERAFF. The CDR3 bases are TGTGCCAGCAGTGAAGCCTTTTGGGGGGAAAGGGCTTTCTTT.